These 26 T cell receptor beta chains originate from one sample sequenced in a study of shared clonotypes between healthy human individuals. This table comes from immunoSEQ multiplex PCR, and its TCRdb copy is limited to in-frame clones, with some not included. The sample has around 2,100,000 clones, approximately 94% seen once. In the naive CD8 group, cells lacked CD45RO and were positively selected for CCR7, so terminally differentiated effector memory CD45RA+ cells were left out. Source material: naive CD8+ T cells sorted from blood. The receptors were sampled from a man younger than 35 in good health.

The chain uses TRBV5-4 and TRBJ2-5, with D possibly being TRBD2 (5 bases). Between the trimmed V and J ends, which lost 10 bases and 0 bases, there was a span of 13 bases. The germline gives CDR1 SGHNT, CDR2 YYREEE (reference sequence). The CDR3 length is 13 residues. CDR3 coding DNA: TGTGCCGGGTCGACGGGGAACCAAGAGACCCAGTACTTC. Protein: CAGSTGNQETQYF.

This rearrangement joins TRBV7-6 to TRBJ2-5, with D unresolved. Germline V gene sequence: CDR1 SGHVS, CDR2 FNYEAQ. The CDR3 is 12 residues long. The germline V and J ends were trimmed by 2 bases and 0 bases, with 1 base remaining between them. The CDR3 sequence is CASSLYQETQYF. CDR3 bases: TGTGCCAGCAGCTTATACCAAGAGACCCAGTACTTC.

This sequence joins TRBV10-2 and TRBJ2-4; no clear D gene. V lost 9 bases, J lost 10 bases, and 13 bases lay in between. This CDR3 comprises 11 residues. Germline CDR1 WSHSY, CDR2 SAAADI. DNA of the CDR3: TGCGCCAGAGAGAGAGTGTGGATTCAGTACTTC. Protein: CARERVWIQYF.

The rearrangement joins TRBV30 to TRBJ1-4; D may be TRBD1 (6 bases). From germline, CDR1 is GTSNPN and CDR2 SVGIG (reference sequence). V was shortened by 1 base and J by 4 bases, with 13 bases between the two germline ends. This CDR3 is 15 amino acids long. This CDR3 reads CAWSDPDRFNEKLFF. Written as DNA, the CDR3 is TGTGCCTGGAGTGACCCGGACAGATTTAATGAAAAACTGTTTTTT.

This clone was seen a single time. The CDR3, as DNA: TGTGCCATCAAAGGGAATCAGGCCCTGAACACTGAAGCTTTCTTT. Protein: CAIKGNQALNTEAFF. This sequence joins TRBV10-3 and TRBJ1-1; D ambiguous. The CDR3 covers 15 residues. Trimming removed 7 bases from V and 0 bases from J, with 15 bases in between. The germline CDR1 and CDR2 sequences are ENHRY and SYGVKD.

The chain carries TRBV4-1 and TRBJ2-2; perhaps TRBD2 as D (5 bases). The CDR3 is made up of 15 amino acids. Trimming removed 4 bases at V and 7 bases at J, with 16 bases between. Germline loops: CDR1 MGHRA, CDR2 YSYEKL. The CDR3 loop reads CASSPTYPEVGELFF. The CDR3 nucleotides are TGCGCCAGCAGCCCCACGTACCCGGAGGTCGGGGAGCTGTTTTTT.

The genes are TRBV7-6 and TRBJ2-7; weak D call: TRBD1 (6 bases). Per the germline V gene, CDR1 is SGHVS and CDR2 is FNYEAQ. The germline V and J ends were trimmed by 4 bases and 1 base, with 14 bases remaining between them. CDR3 size: 15 residues. In nucleotides, the CDR3 is TGTGCCAGCAGCTCCTGGGACATAGAATCCTACGAGCAGTACTTC. Encoded protein: CASSSWDIESYEQYF.

V is TRBV27 and J is TRBJ2-7; the D is unclear. The CDR3 has 14 amino acids. Germline values: CDR1 MNHEY, CDR2 SMNVEV (reference sequence). Trimming shortened V by 2 bases and J by 3 bases, and 11 bases separated the two germline ends. The CDR3 region is CASSLKGLVYEQYF. The DNA of the CDR3 is TGTGCCAGCAGTTTAAAGGGTTTGGTCTACGAGCAGTACTTC.

V is TRBV13 and J is TRBJ1-1, with D possibly TRBD1 on 5 matching bases. Germline loops: CDR1 PRHDT, CDR2 FYEKMQ (reference sequence). CDR3 length: 15 amino acids. V lost 5 bases and J lost 1, with 14 bases in between. CDR3 sequence reads: CASSNTGLTNTEAFF. The CDR3, as DNA: TGTGCCAGCAGCAACACAGGTCTTACGAACACTGAAGCTTTCTTT. Full variable domain (remainder filled in from reference TRBV13 and TRBJ1-1): AAGVIQSPRHLIKEKRETATLKCYPIPRHDTVYWYQQGPGQDPQFLISFYEKMQSDKGSIPDRFSAQQFSDYHSELNMSSLELGDSALYFCASSNTGLTNTEAFFGQGTRLTVV.

The chain carries TRBV7-2 and TRBJ1-3, with D possibly matching TRBD1 (6 bases). CDR1 is SGHTA and CDR2 is FQGNSA in the germline V gene. Deletions cut 5 bases from V and 4 bases from J, with 18 bases between. The CDR3 is 16 residues long. CDR3 amino acids: CASSPLDPGAGNTIYF. DNA for the CDR3: TGTGCCAGCAGCCCACTCGATCCGGGGGCGGGAAACACCATATATTTT.

This chain connects TRBV19 to TRBJ1-5; a weak D match, TRBD1 (6 bases). Germline CDR1 reads LNHDA; CDR2 reads SQIVND (reference sequence). The CDR3 sequence is 16 residues long. V dropped 9 bases and J dropped 7 bases, with 25 bases sitting between them. CDR3 nucleotides: TGTGCCAGCCTTGAAGCCTATCGGGACAAGAGACAGCCCCAGCATTTT. Its protein product is CASLEAYRDKRQPQHF.

This chain joins TRBV5-1 and TRBJ2-3; D might be TRBD2 (6 bases). From germline, CDR1 is SGHRS and CDR2 YFSETQ. Deletions cut 4 bases from V and 0 bases from J, with 15 bases between. The CDR3 has 16 residues. CDR3 sequence (DNA): TGCGCCAGCAGCATTGATAGCGGAGAGAGCACAGATACGCAGTATTTT. It encodes CASSIDSGESTDTQYF.

The V and J genes are TRBV4-1 and TRBJ2-7, with no clear D. V was shortened by 2 bases and J by 2 bases, with 13 bases between the two germline ends. The CDR3 consists of 15 residues. The V gene's germline CDR1 is MGHRA and CDR2 YSYEKL. The CDR3 here is CASSQSGVGAYEQYF. The CDR3 DNA reads as TGCGCCAGCAGCCAAAGTGGGGTAGGAGCCTACGAGCAGTACTTC.

This clone was detected only once. The chain has TRBV28 and TRBJ2-3, with D perhaps assigned TRBD1 or TRBD2 (5 bases each). Germline CDR1 and CDR2: MDHEN and SYDVKM. There are 14 residues in the CDR3. Trimming removed 3 bases from V and 4 bases from J, with 11 bases in between. The CDR3 DNA is TGTGCCAGCAGTTTTTATCGGGGACCAGATACGCAGTATTTT. Translated: CASSFYRGPDTQYF.

This chain joins TRBV4-2 and TRBJ2-3; D not resolved. The CDR3 loop spans 14 amino acids. Looked up from germline, CDR1 is LGHNA and CDR2 is YNFKEQ. The V end was cut by 1 base, the J end by 6 bases, with 11 bases between. DNA of the CDR3: TGTGCCAGCAGCCAAGGACCACCAGTTGATACGCAGTATTTT. Translating it yields CASSQGPPVDTQYF.

V usage is TRBV7-9 and J usage is TRBJ2-2; 7 bases map to TRBD2. This CDR3 contains 15 residues. The J segment lost 0 bases and the V segment lost 6 bases, leaving 4 bases of the junction unmatched. Germline lookup yields CDR1 SEHNR and CDR2 FQNEAQ (reference sequence). This chain's CDR3 is CASSQRGPNTGELFF. The CDR3 bases are TGTGCCAGCAGTCAGCGGGGACCGAACACCGGGGAGCTGTTTTTT.

This clone was picked up one time. The chain carries TRBV6-1 and TRBJ2-7, with D possibly being TRBD2 (5 bases). The CDR3 runs 15 residues. In germline, CDR1 is MNHNS, CDR2 SASEGT. The germline V and J ends were trimmed by 2 bases and 7 bases, with 18 bases remaining between them. This CDR3 is CASSETPLSGEEQYF. CDR3 in DNA: TGTGCCAGCAGTGAAACCCCCCTGTCCGGGGAGGAGCAGTACTTC.

The V and J genes are TRBV11-1 and TRBJ2-1, with TRBD2 as a possible D gene (5 bases). Germline CDR1 SGHAT, CDR2 FQDESV (reference sequence). Deletions cut 0 bases from V and 8 bases from J, with 17 bases between. The CDR3 runs to 16 residues. The CDR3 spells CASSLATAVTMDEQFF. CDR3 coding DNA: TGTGCCAGCAGCTTAGCCACGGCGGTGACTATGGATGAGCAGTTCTTC.

J is TRBJ2-7 and V is TRBV7-9; D tentatively reads TRBD1 or TRBD2 (6 bases each). The CDR3 consists of 14 residues. Per the germline V gene, CDR1 is SEHNR and CDR2 is FQNEAQ (reference sequence). V lost 5 bases to trimming and J lost 2 bases, with 13 bases between them. The CDR3 DNA reads as TGTGCCAGCAGCGCCCCAGGGGAGGCCTACGAGCAGTACTTC. This translates into CASSAPGEAYEQYF.

This chain's CDR3 is CASSSGLAGDYEQYF. CDR3 DNA: TGTGCCAGCAGCTCCGGACTAGCGGGAGACTACGAGCAGTACTTC. The chain employs TRBV11-2 and TRBJ2-7; 13 nucleotides line up with TRBD2. Germline V lookup: CDR1 SGHAT, CDR2 FQNNGV. V was pared by 4 bases and J by 3 bases, with 3 bases of the junction left unmatched. CDR3 length: 15 amino acids.

About this clone itself: Germline is not matched at one junction end, which may reflect a read error. The CDR3 DNA is TGTGCCAGCTCACCAGTCCCTTTGACCGCAGGCCCCTTGAACTTCTTC. Protein: CASSPVPLTAGPLNFF. The chain links TRBV18 to TRBJ2-7; D is unresolved. The germline V gene has CDR1 KGHSH and CDR2 LQKENI. The CDR3 length is 16 residues.

This clone was counted a single time. This rearrangement joins TRBV6-1 to TRBJ2-7; 11 nucleotides agree with TRBD2. V trimming: 10 bases; J trimming: 6 bases; junction bases outside the gene matches: 11. The V gene's germline CDR1 is MNHNS and CDR2 SASEGT. This CDR3 is built from 14 residues. The CDR3, as DNA: TGTGCCACCTCGGGACTAGCGGCAACGATCGAGCAGTACTTC. Its protein product is CATSGLAATIEQYF.

V and J are TRBV6-1 and TRBJ2-7, with a weak D call TRBD2 (6 bases). Germline V gene data show CDR1 as MNHNS and CDR2 as SASEGT. V lost 7 bases and J 1 base, leaving 14 bases between the germline ends. CDR3 size: 14 residues. CDR3: CASNFPGESYEQYF. CDR3 in DNA: TGTGCCAGCAACTTCCCGGGGGAATCCTACGAGCAGTACTTC.

The V and J genes are TRBV4-1 and TRBJ2-3; D unresolved. This CDR3 region has 15 residues. Germline V lookup: CDR1 MGHRA, CDR2 YSYEKL. V lost 4 bases and J 0 bases, leaving 11 bases between the germline ends. The CDR3 sequence: CASSPATGSTDTQYF. CDR3 sequence (DNA): TGCGCCAGCAGCCCCGCCACGGGTAGCACAGATACGCAGTATTTT.

This chain joins TRBV6-1 and TRBJ1-5, with D unclear. Germline V lookup: CDR1 MNHNS, CDR2 SASEGT. The V and J ends lost 8 bases and 1 base respectively, with 6 bases between them. The CDR3 is made up of 12 amino acids. CDR3 nucleotides: TGTGCCAGCGTGGACAGCAATCAGCCCCAGCATTTT. Its protein is CASVDSNQPQHF.

The chain joins TRBV6-5 to TRBJ1-4, with 7 bases that match TRBD1. Germline CDR1 is MNHEY and CDR2 is SVGAGI. The CDR3 is made up of 15 amino acids. Trimming cost V 5 bases and J 8 bases; bases outside gene matches: 11. CDR3 loop: CASSPVEGAVEKLFF. DNA for the CDR3: TGTGCCAGCAGTCCCGTGGAGGGGGCAGTCGAAAAACTGTTTTTT.